Listed below are T cell receptor beta chains from one sample, sequenced in a study of blood T cell repertoires in COVID-19. This table comes from immunoSEQ multiplex PCR, and its TCRdb copy is limited to in-frame clones, with some not included. The sample lists about 180,000 clones, around 85% occurring once. Sequences were obtained from peripheral blood. All receptors come from a woman older than 75 with acute or convalescent COVID-19. Both conserved end residues are part of each CDR3. The order of the fields is V gene, clone size, CDR3 protein. A row's size may be missing; if present it is once, few, many or a size class.

v_gene: TRBV12-5
abundance: .
CDR3aa: CASGLSTGRETQYF

v_gene: TRBV1
abundance: once
CDR3aa: CTSSRPGGGSSYEQYF

v_gene: TRBV29-1
abundance: .
CDR3aa: CSVGQVPYNEQFF

v_gene: TRBV6-5
abundance: few
CDR3aa: CASRRVPGSSYEQYF

v_gene: TRBV19
abundance: .
CDR3aa: CASRDRGRIDTQYF

v_gene: TRBV28
abundance: .
CDR3aa: CASSLRPGAGEDYEQYF

v_gene: TRBV4-3
abundance: .
CDR3aa: CASSQGQGVGETQYF

v_gene: TRBV27
abundance: .
CDR3aa: CASSLGGGNGYTF

v_gene: TRBV27
abundance: few
CDR3aa: CASSPREGDIQYF

v_gene: TRBV5-6
abundance: .
CDR3aa: CASSFKGVDEQYF

v_gene: TRBV25-1
abundance: .
CDR3aa: CASSESYGVAGTYEQYF

v_gene: TRBV5-1
abundance: .
CDR3aa: CASSPRDRDSPLHF

v_gene: TRBV18
abundance: .
CDR3aa: CASSPEVLYEQYF

v_gene: TRBV19
abundance: .
CDR3aa: CASSMFTASNEKLFF

v_gene: TRBV29-1
abundance: once
CDR3aa: CSVEYGSSYNEQFF

v_gene: TRBV11-2
abundance: .
CDR3aa: CASSSWGGRDEKLFF

v_gene: TRBV10-1
abundance: .
CDR3aa: CASSLTASSYNEQFF

v_gene: TRBV27
abundance: .
CDR3aa: CASSLSYRVGNQPQHF

v_gene: TRBV10-3
abundance: .
CDR3aa: CAISDSLSGYNSPLHF

v_gene: TRBV6-5
abundance: .
CDR3aa: CASSYYRGVGANVLTF

v_gene: TRBV20-1
abundance: .
CDR3aa: CSASAASRDEQFF

v_gene: TRBV9
abundance: .
CDR3aa: CASSVDRAYTGELFF

v_gene: TRBV7-8
abundance: once
CDR3aa: CASSHRLAGGQETQYF

v_gene: TRBV5-1
abundance: once
CDR3aa: CASSPGLRGDTQYF

v_gene: TRBV9
abundance: .
CDR3aa: CASSVGGGLRIEQYF

v_gene: TRBV29-1
abundance: .
CDR3aa: CSVSREVGGNTIYF

v_gene: TRBV29-1
abundance: .
CDR3aa: CSVERENIQYF

v_gene: TRBV7-2
abundance: .
CDR3aa: CASSRAGTRGETQYF

v_gene: TRBV2
abundance: .
CDR3aa: CATSPGGRGRGYTF

v_gene: TRBV6-5
abundance: .
CDR3aa: CASSYDGRTLNEQFF

v_gene: TRBV24-1
abundance: .
CDR3aa: CATSDPSGQGLSGANVLTF

v_gene: TRBV7-9
abundance: .
CDR3aa: CASGQGTNYGYTF

v_gene: TRBV5-6
abundance: .
CDR3aa: CASSLGTRAGAQHF

v_gene: TRBV7-3
abundance: .
CDR3aa: CASSLTFRSGRGLEFF

v_gene: TRBV3-1/TRBV3-2
abundance: .
CDR3aa: CASSQEGQKVNTEAFF

v_gene: TRBV27
abundance: .
CDR3aa: CASSLPDRADTQYF

v_gene: TRBV18
abundance: .
CDR3aa: CASSQMTGNTEAFF

v_gene: TRBV27
abundance: few
CDR3aa: CASSFRGLAGGTNEQFF

v_gene: TRBV7-9
abundance: few
CDR3aa: CASSSQGNTEAFF

v_gene: TRBV7-2
abundance: .
CDR3aa: CASIGRKAPDTQYF

v_gene: TRBV11-2
abundance: .
CDR3aa: CASSSRDSEQFF

v_gene: TRBV11-3
abundance: once
CDR3aa: CASSPGTGGRTDTQYF